This TCR beta chain originates from a study of T cell responses to AZD1222 COVID-19 vaccine. As for the study in general: The analysis combined second doses at about 4 or about 12 weeks.

Of note for this clone: Its matching antigen is unknown.

Study results and limitations: The study identified only six AZD1222 recipients as seropositive at baseline. Repertoires were sampled only after the peak T cell response. Spike-specific TCR breadth rose after two AZD1222 doses, and depth rose as well.

Per the germline V gene, CDR1 is MNHEY and CDR2 is SMNVEV (reference sequence). Trimming cost V 2 bases and J 0 bases, with 11 bases left between them. The CDR3 sequence is 15 residues long. Generated by immunoSEQ multiplex PCR, the TCRdb table keeps only in-frame clones and is missing some. The sample consists of 130,000 or so clones, 85% to 90% of them appearing once. The source material was peripheral blood, sampled on day 0 of AZD1222 vaccination. This clonotype originated in an adult in good health. This chain uses TRBV27 with TRBJ2-7; D may be TRBD1 or TRBD2 (5 bases each). The CDR3 nucleotides are TGTGCCAGCAGTTTAAACCGGGGCAGCTCCTACGAGCAGTACTTC. Translating gives CASSLNRGSSYEQYF.